The entry below gives a single T cell receptor (beta chain) sequence along with its context. These data come from a study of control samples from healthy donors and cancer patients. The method was immunoSEQ multiplex PCR; TCRdb's version includes in-frame clones alone and lacks a portion of them. The sample contains under 70,000 clones, around 90% of which appear only once. The CDR3 is made up of 11 amino acids. The V end lost 6 bases, the J end lost 6 bases, and 9 bases lay between the germline ends. CDR1 and CDR2 (germline): MNHNY, SVGAGI (reference sequence). The chain joins TRBV6-6 to TRBJ2-7; D unresolved. This clonotype originated in a man aged 55-75 years with head and neck cancer. Specimen: PBMCs. The CDR3 nucleotides read TGTGCCAGCAGGATGGGCAGCGAGCAGTACTTC. Translated, it gives CASRMGSEQYF.